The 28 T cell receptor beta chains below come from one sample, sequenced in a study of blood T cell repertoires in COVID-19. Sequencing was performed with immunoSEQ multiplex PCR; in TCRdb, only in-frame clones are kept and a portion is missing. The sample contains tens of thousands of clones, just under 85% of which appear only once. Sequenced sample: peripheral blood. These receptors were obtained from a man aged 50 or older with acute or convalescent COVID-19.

CDR3 coding DNA: TGTGCCAGCAGCCGGGACAGGGGTCACGAGCAGTACTTC. This codes for CASSRDRGHEQYF. The chain recombines TRBV11-2 with TRBJ2-7; 10 bases agree with TRBD1. Trimming took 5 bases from V and 5 from J; bases not matched to a gene: 3. CDR3 length: 13 amino acids. The germline V gene has CDR1 SGHAT and CDR2 FQNNGV.

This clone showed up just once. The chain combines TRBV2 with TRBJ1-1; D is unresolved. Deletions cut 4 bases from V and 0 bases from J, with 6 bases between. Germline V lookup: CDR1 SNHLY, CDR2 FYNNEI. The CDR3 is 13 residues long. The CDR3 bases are TGTGCCAGCAGTGCGCCGGTGAACACTGAAGCTTTCTTT. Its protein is CASSAPVNTEAFF.

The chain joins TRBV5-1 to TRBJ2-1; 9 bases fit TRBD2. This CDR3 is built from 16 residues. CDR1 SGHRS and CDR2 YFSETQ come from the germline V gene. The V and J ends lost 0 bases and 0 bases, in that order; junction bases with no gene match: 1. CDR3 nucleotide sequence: TGCGCCAGCAGCTTGGGACTAGCGGCCTCCTACAATGAGCAGTTCTTC. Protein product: CASSLGLAASYNEQFF.

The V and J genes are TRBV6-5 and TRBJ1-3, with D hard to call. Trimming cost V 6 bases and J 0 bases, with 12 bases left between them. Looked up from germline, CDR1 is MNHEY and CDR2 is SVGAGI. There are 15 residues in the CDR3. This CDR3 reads CASRRGPDSGNTIYF. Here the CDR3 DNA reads TGTGCCAGCAGACGGGGTCCTGACTCTGGAAACACCATATATTTT.

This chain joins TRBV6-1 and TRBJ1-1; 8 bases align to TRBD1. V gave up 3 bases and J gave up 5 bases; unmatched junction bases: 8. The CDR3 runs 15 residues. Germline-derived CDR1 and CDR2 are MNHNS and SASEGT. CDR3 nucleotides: TGTGCCAGCAGTGATGATACAGGGGGTAGGACTGAAGCTTTCTTT. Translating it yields CASSDDTGGRTEAFF.

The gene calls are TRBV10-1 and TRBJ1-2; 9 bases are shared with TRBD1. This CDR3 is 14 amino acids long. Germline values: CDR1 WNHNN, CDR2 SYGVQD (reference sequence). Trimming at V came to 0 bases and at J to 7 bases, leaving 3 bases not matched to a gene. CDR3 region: CASSESGQGAGYTF. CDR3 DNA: TGCGCCAGCAGTGAGTCGGGACAGGGCGCTGGCTACACCTTC.

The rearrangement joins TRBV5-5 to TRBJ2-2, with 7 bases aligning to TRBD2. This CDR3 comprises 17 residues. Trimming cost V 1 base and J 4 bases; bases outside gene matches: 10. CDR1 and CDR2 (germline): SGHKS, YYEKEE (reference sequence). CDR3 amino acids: CASSLWAGRGTTGELFF. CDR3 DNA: TGTGCCAGCAGCTTGTGGGCGGGGCGGGGGACCACCGGGGAGCTGTTTTTT.

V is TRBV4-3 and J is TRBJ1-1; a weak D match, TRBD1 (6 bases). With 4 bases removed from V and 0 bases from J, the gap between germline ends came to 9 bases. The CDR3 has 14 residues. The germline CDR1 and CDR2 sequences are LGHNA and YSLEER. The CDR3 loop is CASSLGQLNTEAFF. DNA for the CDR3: TGCGCCAGCAGCCTCGGACAGCTGAACACTGAAGCTTTCTTT.

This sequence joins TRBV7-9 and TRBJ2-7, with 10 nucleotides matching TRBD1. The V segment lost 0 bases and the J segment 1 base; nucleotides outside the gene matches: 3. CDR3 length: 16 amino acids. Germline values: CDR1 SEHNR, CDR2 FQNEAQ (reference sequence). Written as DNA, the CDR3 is TGTGCCAGCAGCTTAGCTAGGACAGGGGGTTCCTACGAGCAGTACTTC. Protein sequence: CASSLARTGGSYEQYF.

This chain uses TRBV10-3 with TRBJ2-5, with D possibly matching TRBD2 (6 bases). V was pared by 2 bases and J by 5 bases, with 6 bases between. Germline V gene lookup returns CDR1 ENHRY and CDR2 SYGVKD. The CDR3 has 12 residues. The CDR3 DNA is TGTGCCATCAGTGAGGGAGGGGAGACCCAGTACTTC. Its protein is CAISEGGETQYF.

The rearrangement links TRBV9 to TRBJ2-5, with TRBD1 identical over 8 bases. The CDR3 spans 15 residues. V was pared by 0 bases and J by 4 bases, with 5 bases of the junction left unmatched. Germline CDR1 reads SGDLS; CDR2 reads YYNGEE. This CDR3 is CASSVGPTGAETQYF. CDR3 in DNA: TGTGCCAGCAGCGTAGGTCCGACAGGGGCAGAGACCCAGTACTTC.

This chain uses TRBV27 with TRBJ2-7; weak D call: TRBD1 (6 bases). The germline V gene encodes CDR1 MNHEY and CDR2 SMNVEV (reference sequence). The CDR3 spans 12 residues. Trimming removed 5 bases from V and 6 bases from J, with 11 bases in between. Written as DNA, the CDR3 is TGTGCCAGCAGTCCACAGGGATTCGAGCAGTACTTC. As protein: CASSPQGFEQYF.

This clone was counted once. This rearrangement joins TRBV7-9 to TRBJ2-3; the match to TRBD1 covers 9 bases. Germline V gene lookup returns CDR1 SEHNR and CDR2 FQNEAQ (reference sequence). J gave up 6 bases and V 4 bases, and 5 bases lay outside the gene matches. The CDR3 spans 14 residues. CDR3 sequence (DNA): TGTGCCAGCAGCTCCGGGACAGGGTCGGATACGCAGTATTTT. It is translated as CASSSGTGSDTQYF.

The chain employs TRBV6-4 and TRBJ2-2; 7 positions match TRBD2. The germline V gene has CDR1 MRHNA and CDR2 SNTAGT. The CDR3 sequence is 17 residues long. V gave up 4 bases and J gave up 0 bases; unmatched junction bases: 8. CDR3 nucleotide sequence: TGTGCCAGCAGTGGGGGACGCGCGGGGGCGAACACCGGGGAGCTGTTTTTT. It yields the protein CASSGGRAGANTGELFF.

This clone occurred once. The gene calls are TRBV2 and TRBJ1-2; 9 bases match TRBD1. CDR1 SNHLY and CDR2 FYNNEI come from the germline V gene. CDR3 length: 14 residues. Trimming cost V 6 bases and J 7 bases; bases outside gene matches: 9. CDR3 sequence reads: CASRSEQGAVGYTF. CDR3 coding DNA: TGTGCCAGCAGGTCAGAACAGGGGGCGGTTGGCTACACCTTC.

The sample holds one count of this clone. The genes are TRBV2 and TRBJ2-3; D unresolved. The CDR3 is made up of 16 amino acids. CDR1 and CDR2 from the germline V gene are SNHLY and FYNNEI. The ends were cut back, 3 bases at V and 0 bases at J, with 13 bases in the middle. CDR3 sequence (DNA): TGTGCCAGCAGTGACGTTTCTGCGTATAGCACAGATACGCAGTATTTT. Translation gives CASSDVSAYSTDTQYF. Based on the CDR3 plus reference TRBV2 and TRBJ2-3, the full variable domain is EPEVTQTPSHQVTQMGQEVILRCVPISNHLYFYWYRQILGQKVEFLVSFYNNEISEKSEIFDDQFSVERPDGSNFTLKIRSTKLEDSAMYFCASSDVSAYSTDTQYFGPGTRLTVL.

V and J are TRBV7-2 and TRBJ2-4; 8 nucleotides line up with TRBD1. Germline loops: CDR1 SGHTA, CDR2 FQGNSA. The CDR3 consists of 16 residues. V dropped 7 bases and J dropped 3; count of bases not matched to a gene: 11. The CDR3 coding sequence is TGTGCCAGCACCCCTCCCGTTGACAGGGGCAAAAACATTCAGTACTTC. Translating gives CASTPPVDRGKNIQYF.

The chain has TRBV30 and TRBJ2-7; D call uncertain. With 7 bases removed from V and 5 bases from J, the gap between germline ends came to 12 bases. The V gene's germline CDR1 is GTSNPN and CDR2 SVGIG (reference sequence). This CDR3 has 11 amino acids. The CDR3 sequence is CALSRQHEQYF. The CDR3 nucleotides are TGTGCCTTATCACGACAACACGAGCAGTACTTC.

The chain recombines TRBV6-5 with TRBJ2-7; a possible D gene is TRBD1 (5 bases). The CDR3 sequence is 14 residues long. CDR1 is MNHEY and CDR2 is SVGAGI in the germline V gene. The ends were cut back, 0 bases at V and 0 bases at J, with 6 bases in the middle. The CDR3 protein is CASSYSGHSYEQYF. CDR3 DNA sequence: TGTGCCAGCAGTTACTCAGGACACTCCTACGAGCAGTACTTC.

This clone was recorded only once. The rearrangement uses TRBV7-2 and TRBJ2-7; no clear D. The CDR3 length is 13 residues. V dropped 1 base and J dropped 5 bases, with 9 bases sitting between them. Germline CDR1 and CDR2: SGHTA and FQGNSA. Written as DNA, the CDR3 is TGTGCCAGCAGCTTAGTCCCAGTGCACGAGCAGTACTTC. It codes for CASSLVPVHEQYF.

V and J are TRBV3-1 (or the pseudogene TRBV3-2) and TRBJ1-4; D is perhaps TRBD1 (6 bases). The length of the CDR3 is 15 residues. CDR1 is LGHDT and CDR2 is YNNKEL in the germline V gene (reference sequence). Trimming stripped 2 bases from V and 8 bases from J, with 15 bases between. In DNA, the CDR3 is TGTGCCAGCAGCCAATCGACAGGTTCCTGGGAAAAACTGTTTTTT. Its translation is CASSQSTGSWEKLFF.

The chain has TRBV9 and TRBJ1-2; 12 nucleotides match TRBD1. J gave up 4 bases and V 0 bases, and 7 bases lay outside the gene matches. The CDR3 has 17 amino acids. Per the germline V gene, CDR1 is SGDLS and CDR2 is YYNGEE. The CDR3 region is CASSVGLGQGARYGYTF. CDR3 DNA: TGTGCCAGCAGCGTAGGTTTGGGACAGGGGGCTCGCTATGGCTACACCTTC.

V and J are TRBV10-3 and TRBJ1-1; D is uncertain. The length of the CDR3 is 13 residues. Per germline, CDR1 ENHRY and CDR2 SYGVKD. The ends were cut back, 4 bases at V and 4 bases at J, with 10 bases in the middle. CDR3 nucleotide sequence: TGTGCCATCAGTGTGGAAAGGAGCACTGAAGCTTTCTTT. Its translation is CAISVERSTEAFF.

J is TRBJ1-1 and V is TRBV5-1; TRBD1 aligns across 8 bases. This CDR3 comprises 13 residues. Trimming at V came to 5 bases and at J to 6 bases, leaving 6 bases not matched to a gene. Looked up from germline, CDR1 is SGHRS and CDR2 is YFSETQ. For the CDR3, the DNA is TGCGCCAGCAGACGGACAGGGCTGGCTGAAGCTTTCTTT. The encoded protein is CASRRTGLAEAFF.

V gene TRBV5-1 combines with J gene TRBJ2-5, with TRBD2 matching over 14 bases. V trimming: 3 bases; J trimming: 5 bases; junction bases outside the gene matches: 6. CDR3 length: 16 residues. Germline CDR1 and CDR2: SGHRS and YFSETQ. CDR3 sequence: CASSYGTSGSGETQYF. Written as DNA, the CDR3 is TGCGCCAGCAGCTATGGGACTAGCGGGAGTGGGGAGACCCAGTACTTC.

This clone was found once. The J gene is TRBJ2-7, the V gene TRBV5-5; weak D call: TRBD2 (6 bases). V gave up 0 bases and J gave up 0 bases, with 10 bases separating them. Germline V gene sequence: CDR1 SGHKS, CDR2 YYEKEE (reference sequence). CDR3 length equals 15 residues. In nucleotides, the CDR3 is TGTGCCAGCAGCTTGGTTGGGGGGTTCTCCTACGAGCAGTACTTC. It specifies CASSLVGGFSYEQYF.

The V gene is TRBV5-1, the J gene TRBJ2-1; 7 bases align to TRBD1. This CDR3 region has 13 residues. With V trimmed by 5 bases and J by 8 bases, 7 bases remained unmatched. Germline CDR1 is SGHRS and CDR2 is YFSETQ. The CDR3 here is CASSEQGIYEQFF. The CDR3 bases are TGCGCCAGCAGTGAACAGGGGATCTATGAGCAGTTCTTC.

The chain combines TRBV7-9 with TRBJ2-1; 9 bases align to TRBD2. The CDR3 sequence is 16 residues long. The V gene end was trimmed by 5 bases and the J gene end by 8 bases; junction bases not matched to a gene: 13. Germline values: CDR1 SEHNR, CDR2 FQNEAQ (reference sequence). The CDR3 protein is CASSDYAGGPSHEQFF. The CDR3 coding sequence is TGTGCCAGCAGCGATTATGCGGGAGGGCCCTCCCATGAGCAGTTCTTC.